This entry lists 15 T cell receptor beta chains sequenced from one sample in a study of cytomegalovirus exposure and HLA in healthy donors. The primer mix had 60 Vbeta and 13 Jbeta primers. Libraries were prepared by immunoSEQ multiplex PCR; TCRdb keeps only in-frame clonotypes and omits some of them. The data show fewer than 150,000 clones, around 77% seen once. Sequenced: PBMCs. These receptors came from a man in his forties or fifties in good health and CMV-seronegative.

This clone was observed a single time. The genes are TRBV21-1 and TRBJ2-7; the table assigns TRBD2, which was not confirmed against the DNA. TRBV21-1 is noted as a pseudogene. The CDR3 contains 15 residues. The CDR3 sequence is CASSPRLAGIYEQYF. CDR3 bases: TGTGCCAGCAGCCCCCGACTAGCGGGGATCTACGAGCAGTACTTC.

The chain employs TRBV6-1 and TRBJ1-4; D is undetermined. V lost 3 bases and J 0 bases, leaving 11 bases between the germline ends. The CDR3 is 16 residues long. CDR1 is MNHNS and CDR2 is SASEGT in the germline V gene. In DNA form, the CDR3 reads TGTGCCAGCAGTGACCCGGGAAGCACAACTAATGAAAAACTGTTTTTT. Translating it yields CASSDPGSTTNEKLFF.

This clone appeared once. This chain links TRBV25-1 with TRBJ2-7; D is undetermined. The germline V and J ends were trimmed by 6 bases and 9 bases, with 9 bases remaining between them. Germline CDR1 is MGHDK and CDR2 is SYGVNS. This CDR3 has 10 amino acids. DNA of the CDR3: TGTGCCAGCAGCAACGTCAGGCAGTACTTC. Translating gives CASSNVRQYF.

CDR3 amino acids: CASRGFRQGDRREQYF. The DNA for the CDR3 is TGTGCCAGCAGGGGATTCCGACAGGGGGACCGACGAGAGCAGTACTTC. The V gene is TRBV5-7, the J gene TRBJ2-7, with 9 bases that match TRBD1. TRBV5-7 is known as an ORF, though its function is uncertain. V was pared by 5 bases and J by 7 bases, with 16 bases of the junction left unmatched. This CDR3 spans 16 amino acids.

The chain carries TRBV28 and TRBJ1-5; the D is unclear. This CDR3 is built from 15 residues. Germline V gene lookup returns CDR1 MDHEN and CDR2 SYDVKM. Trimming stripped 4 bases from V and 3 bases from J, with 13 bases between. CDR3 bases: TGTGCCAGCAGTTCCCCCCCGGGTCCCAATCAGCCCCAGCATTTT. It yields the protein CASSSPPGPNQPQHF.

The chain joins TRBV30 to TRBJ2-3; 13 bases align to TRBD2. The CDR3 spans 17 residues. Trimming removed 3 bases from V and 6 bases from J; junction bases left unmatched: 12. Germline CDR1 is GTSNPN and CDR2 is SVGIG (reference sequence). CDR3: CAWSAHIRLAGGDTQYF. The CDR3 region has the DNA TGTGCCTGGAGCGCGCACATCCGACTAGCGGGAGGCGATACGCAGTATTTT.

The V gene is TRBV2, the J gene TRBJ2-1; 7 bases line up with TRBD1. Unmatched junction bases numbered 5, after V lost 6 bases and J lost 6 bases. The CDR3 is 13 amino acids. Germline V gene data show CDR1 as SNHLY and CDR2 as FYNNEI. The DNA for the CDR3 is TGTGCCAGCAGAGTGGGACAGCTCAATGAGCAGTTCTTC. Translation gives CASRVGQLNEQFF.

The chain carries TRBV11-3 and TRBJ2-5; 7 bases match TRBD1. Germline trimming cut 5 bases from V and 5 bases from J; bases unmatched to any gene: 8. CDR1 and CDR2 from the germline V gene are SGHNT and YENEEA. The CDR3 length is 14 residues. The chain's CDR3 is CASSPGQEAETQYF. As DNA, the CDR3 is TGTGCCAGCAGCCCAGGACAGGAGGCGGAGACCCAGTACTTC.

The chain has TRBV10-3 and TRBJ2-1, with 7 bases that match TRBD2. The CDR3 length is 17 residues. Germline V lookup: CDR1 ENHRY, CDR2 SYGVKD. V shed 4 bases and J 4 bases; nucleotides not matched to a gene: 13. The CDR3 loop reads CAISGSGGLADYNEQFF. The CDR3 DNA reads TGTGCCATCAGTGGATCCGGTGGGCTAGCGGATTACAATGAGCAGTTCTTC.

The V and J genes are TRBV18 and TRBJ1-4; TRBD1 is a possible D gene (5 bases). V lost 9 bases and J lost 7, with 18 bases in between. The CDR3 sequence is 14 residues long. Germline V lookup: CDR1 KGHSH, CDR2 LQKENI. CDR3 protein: CASKSGIVGEKLFF. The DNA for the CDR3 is TGTGCCAGTAAATCAGGGATCGTTGGTGAAAAACTGTTTTTT. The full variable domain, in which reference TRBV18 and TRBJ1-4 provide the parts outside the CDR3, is NAGVMQNPRHLVRRRGQEARLRCSPMKGHSHVYWYRQLPEEGLKFMVYLQKENIIDESGMPKERFSAEFPKEGPSILRIQQVVRGDSAAYFCASKSGIVGEKLFFGSGTQLSVL.

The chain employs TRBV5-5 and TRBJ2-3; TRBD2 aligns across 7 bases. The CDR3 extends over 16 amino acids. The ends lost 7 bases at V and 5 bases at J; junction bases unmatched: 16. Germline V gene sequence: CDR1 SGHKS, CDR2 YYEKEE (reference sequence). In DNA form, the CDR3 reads TGTGCCAGCTCGAGGGGACTATCAACCGGAGGAGATACGCAGTATTTT. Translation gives CASSRGLSTGGDTQYF.

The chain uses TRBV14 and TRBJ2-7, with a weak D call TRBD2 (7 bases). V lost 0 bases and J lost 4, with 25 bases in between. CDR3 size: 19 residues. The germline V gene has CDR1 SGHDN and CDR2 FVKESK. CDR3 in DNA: TGTGCCAGCAGCCAAGATTCCCATTTGGGGGCGGGAGTTTTGTACGAGCAGTACTTC. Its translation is CASSQDSHLGAGVLYEQYF.

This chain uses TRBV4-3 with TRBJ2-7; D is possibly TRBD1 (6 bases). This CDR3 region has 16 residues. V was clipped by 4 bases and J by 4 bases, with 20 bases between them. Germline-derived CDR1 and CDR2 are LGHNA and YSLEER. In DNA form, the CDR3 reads TGCGCCAGCAGCCGTACTGAGAACAGGGCCAAATACGAGCAGTACTTC. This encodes CASSRTENRAKYEQYF.

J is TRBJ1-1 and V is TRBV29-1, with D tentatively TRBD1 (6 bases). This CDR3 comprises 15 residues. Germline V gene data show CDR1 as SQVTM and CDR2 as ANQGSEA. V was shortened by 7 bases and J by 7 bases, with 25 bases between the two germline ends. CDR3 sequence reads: CSAMPAWGGAFEAFF. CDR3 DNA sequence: TGCAGCGCTATGCCCGCTTGGGGGGGGGCGTTTGAAGCTTTCTTT.

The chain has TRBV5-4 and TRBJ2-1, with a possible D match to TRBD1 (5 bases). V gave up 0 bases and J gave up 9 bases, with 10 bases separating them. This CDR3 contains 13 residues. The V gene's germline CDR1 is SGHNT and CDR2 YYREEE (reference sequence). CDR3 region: CASSLGQRSEQFF. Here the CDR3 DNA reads TGTGCCAGCAGCTTGGGACAGCGAAGTGAGCAGTTCTTC.